Here is one TCR beta chain with its context. Antigen: not known. Treatment denoted: roughly 20 received Ad26.COV2.S at low or high dose, single or two shots; 5 received placebo; per-sample allocation not given. Each sample was drawn 63 days after the first injection (of vaccine or placebo). TCRdb's copy holds only in-frame clones and misses some; the assay was immunoSEQ multiplex PCR. The sample comprises 400,000 or so clones, 88% of which are singletons, and 3% to 4.5% rests with the top ten. This record comes from a study of Ad26.COV2.S vaccination and SARS-CoV-2 variants. Study details: Recipients of Ad26.COV2.S got it intramuscularly, once or twice 56 days apart.

The CDR3 sequence is 15 residues long. Trimming pared 1 base from V and 3 bases from J, leaving 12 bases between. Germline V gene sequence: CDR1 SGHVS, CDR2 FNYEAQ. Study-wide results and caveats: Vaccinees displayed broader spike-specific TCR repertoires than placebo recipients.

This material consisted of peripheral blood, taken in a trial of Ad26.COV2.S vaccine versus placebo. The TCR sequence derives from a person between 18 and 65 years old who received the Ad26.COV2.S COVID-19 vaccine or a placebo. The chain links TRBV7-6 to TRBJ1-1, with D possibly matching TRBD1 (6 bases). This CDR3 is CASSLDQGPDTEAFF. CDR3 DNA sequence: TGTGCCAGCAGCTTAGACCAGGGGCCGGACACTGAAGCTTTCTTT.